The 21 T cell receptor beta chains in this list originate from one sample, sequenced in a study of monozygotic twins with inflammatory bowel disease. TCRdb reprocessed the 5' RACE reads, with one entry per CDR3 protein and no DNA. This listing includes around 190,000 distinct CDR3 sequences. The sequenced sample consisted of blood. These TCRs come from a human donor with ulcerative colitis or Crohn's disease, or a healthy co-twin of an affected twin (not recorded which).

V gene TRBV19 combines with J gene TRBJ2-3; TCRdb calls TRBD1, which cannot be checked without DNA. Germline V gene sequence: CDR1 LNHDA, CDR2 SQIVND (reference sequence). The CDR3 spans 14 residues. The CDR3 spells CASSIQRRTDTQYF. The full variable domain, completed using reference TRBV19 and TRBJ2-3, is DGGITQSPKYLFRKEGQNVTLSCEQNLNHDAMYWYRQDPGQGLRLIYYSQIVNDFQKGDIAEGYSVSREKKESFPLTVTSAQKNPTAFYLCASSIQRRTDTQYFGPGTRLTVL.

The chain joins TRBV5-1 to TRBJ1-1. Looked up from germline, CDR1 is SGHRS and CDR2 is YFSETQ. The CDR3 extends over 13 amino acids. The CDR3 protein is CASSWERDTEAFF.

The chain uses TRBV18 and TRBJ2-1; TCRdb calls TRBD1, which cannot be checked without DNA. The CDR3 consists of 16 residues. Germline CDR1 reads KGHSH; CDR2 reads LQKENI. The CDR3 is CASSGGTALSYNEQFF.

CDR3 residues: CASSSTGTRMNTGELFF. The chain is built from TRBV7-2 and TRBJ2-2; TCRdb's assignment of TRBD1 cannot be checked, as there is no DNA. The CDR3 contains 17 residues. Germline values: CDR1 SGHTA, CDR2 FQGNSA.

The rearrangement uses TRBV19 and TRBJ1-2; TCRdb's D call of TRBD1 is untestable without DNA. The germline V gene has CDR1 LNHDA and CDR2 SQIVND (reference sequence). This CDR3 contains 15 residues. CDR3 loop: CASSIYAGGDYGYTF.

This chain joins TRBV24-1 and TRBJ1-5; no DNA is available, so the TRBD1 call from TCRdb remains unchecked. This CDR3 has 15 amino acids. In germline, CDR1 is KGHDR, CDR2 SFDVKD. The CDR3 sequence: CATSENGQNNQPQHF.

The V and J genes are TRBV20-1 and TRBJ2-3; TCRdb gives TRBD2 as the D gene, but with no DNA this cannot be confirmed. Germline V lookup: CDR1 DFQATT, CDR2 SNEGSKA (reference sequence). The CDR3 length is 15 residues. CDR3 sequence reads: CSARGSGTSTDTQYF.

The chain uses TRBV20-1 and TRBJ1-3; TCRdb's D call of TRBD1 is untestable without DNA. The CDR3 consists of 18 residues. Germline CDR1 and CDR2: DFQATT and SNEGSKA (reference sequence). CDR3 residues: CSALQSGGQGPAGNTIYF.

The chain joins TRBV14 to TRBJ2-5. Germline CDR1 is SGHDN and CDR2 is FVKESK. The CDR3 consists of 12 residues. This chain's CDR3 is CASNRFQETQYF.

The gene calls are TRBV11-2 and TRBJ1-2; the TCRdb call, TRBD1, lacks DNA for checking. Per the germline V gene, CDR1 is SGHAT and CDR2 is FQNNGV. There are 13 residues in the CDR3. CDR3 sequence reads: CASSSGMRGGYTF.

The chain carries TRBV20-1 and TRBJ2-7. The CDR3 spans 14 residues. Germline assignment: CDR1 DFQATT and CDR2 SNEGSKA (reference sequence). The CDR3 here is CSARDLGRPYEQYF.

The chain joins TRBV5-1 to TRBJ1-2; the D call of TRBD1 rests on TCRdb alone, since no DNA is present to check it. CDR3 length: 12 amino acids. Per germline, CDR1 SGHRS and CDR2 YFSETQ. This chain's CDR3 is CASSPQGYGYTF.

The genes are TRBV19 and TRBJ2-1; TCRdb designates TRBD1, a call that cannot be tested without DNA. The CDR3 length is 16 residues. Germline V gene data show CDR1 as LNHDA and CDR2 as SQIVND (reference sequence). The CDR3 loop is CASSSPGRSSYNEQFF.

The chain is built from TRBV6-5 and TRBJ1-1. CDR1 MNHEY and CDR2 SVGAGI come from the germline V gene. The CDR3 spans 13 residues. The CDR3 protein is CASSNAANTEAFF.

The CDR3 protein is CASSSLLRADTQYF. The chain joins TRBV7-9 to TRBJ2-3; TCRdb names TRBD1, which stays unverified in the absence of DNA. The CDR3 is 14 amino acids. The germline gives CDR1 SEHNR, CDR2 FQNEAQ (reference sequence).

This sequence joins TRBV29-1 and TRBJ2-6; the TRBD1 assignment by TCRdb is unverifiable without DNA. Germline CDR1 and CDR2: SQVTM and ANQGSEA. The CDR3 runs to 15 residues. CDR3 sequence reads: CSAGASGSGANVLTF. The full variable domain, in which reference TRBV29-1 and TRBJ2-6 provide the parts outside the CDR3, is SAVISQKPSRDICQRGTSLTIQCQVDSQVTMMFWYRQQPGQSLTLIATANQGSEATYESGFVIDKFPISRPNLTFSTLTVSNMSPEDSSIYLCSAGASGSGANVLTFGAGSRLTVL.

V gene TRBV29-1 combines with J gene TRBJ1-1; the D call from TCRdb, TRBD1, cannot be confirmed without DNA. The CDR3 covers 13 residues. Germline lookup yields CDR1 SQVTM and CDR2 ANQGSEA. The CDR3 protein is CSPWGPMNTEAFF.

This CDR3 reads CASSLLRGGGTDTQYF. The chain recombines TRBV27 with TRBJ2-3; TCRdb names TRBD2, which stays unverified in the absence of DNA. Germline V gene sequence: CDR1 MNHEY, CDR2 SMNVEV (reference sequence). This CDR3 has 16 residues.

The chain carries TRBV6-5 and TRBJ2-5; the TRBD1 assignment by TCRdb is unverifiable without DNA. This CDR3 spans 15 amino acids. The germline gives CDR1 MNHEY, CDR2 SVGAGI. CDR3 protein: CASSYSSAPSMTQYF.

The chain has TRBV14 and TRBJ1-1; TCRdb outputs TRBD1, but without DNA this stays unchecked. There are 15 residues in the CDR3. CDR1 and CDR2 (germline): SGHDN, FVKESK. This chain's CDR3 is CASSPLSGKDTEAFF.

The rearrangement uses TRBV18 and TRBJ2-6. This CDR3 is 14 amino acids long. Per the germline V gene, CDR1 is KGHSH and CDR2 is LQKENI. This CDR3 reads CASSPSSGANVLTF.